The 23 T cell receptor beta chains in this list originate from one sample, sequenced in a study of cytotoxic CD8 clonotypes in ibrutinib-treated CLL. Repertoires were generated with immunoSEQ multiplex PCR, while TCRdb's copy carries only in-frame clones and drops some. The data show around 330,000 clones, with roughly 67% seen just once and around 6.5% held by the top ten. The sample was PBMCs, taken after 36 months of ibrutinib treatment. The receptors stem from a human donor with chronic lymphocytic leukemia.

The chain recombines TRBV7-8 with TRBJ2-7; D ambiguous. CDR1 SGHVS and CDR2 FQNEAQ come from the germline V gene. Trimming shortened V by 2 bases and J by 5 bases, and 10 bases separated the two germline ends. The CDR3 has 13 residues. For the CDR3, the DNA is TGTGCCAGCAGCTTACTCGAAGGGAACGAGCAGTACTTC. Protein: CASSLLEGNEQYF.

This rearrangement joins TRBV15 to TRBJ2-5; D possibly corresponds to TRBD1 (6 bases). This CDR3 is built from 16 residues. V shed 0 bases and J shed 5 bases, with 16 bases lying between them. CDR1 is LNHNV and CDR2 is YYDKDF in the germline V gene (reference sequence). The chain's CDR3 is CATSREWTAQGETQYF. The DNA for the CDR3 is TGTGCCACCAGCAGAGAATGGACAGCCCAGGGGGAGACCCAGTACTTC. Drawing the rest from reference TRBV15 and TRBJ2-5, the complete variable domain is DAMVIQNPRYQVTQFGKPVTLSCSQTLNHNVMYWYQQKSSQAPKLLFHYYDKDFNNEADTPDNFQSRRPNTSFCFLDIRSPGLGDTAMYLCATSREWTAQGETQYFGPGTRLLVL.

The V gene is TRBV11-2, the J gene TRBJ2-2; no clear D gene. The V gene's germline CDR1 is SGHAT and CDR2 FQNNGV. The V gene lost 1 base and the J gene lost 4 bases, with 10 bases spanning the gap. This CDR3 is 15 amino acids long. In nucleotides, the CDR3 is TGTGCCAGCAGCTTAGGAGTACAGCCCACCGGGGAGCTGTTTTTT. It codes for CASSLGVQPTGELFF.

The V and J genes are TRBV6-5 and TRBJ2-7; D unresolved. With 5 bases removed from V and 1 base from J, the gap between germline ends came to 12 bases. Germline assignment: CDR1 MNHEY and CDR2 SVGAGI. This CDR3 is built from 14 residues. CDR3 DNA: TGTGCCAGCAGTCCACCGGACGGTTCCTACGAGCAGTACTTC. It specifies CASSPPDGSYEQYF.

The chain recombines TRBV10-3 with TRBJ2-5; 9 bases align to TRBD2. The CDR3 runs 18 residues. CDR1 and CDR2 from the germline V gene are ENHRY and SYGVKD. The V and J ends lost 2 bases and 1 base, in that order; junction bases with no gene match: 11. The CDR3 DNA reads as TGTGCCATCAGTGAGAATCGCGGGAGGGCCTTTGGCCAAGAGACCCAGTACTTC. Its protein product is CAISENRGRAFGQETQYF.

This chain connects TRBV4-1 to TRBJ2-5; 7 bases map to TRBD2. CDR1 MGHRA and CDR2 YSYEKL come from the germline V gene. V dropped 1 base and J dropped 2; count of bases not matched to a gene: 7. This CDR3 comprises 16 residues. The CDR3: CASSQAFGRDQETQYF. The CDR3 DNA sequence: TGCGCCAGCAGCCAAGCGTTTGGGAGGGATCAAGAGACCCAGTACTTC.

This sequence joins TRBV7-8 and TRBJ1-5, with D possibly TRBD1 on 5 matching bases. In germline, CDR1 is SGHVS, CDR2 FQNEAQ. The CDR3 is 13 residues long. V lost 2 bases, J lost 7 bases, and 9 bases lay in between. CDR3 DNA sequence: TGTGCCAGCAGCTTAACAGGAGGACAGCCCCAGCATTTT. Translation gives CASSLTGGQPQHF.

The chain combines TRBV7-9 with TRBJ2-2; 9 bases align to TRBD2. V shed 4 bases and J 1 base; nucleotides not matched to a gene: 10. This CDR3 spans 18 amino acids. Germline V lookup: CDR1 SEHNR, CDR2 FQNEAQ (reference sequence). Here the CDR3 reads CASSSRVEAGGNTGELFF. CDR3 DNA: TGTGCCAGCAGCTCCCGAGTGGAAGCGGGAGGGAACACCGGGGAGCTGTTTTTT.

V usage is TRBV5-1 and J usage is TRBJ1-2; D not resolved. Per the germline V gene, CDR1 is SGHRS and CDR2 is YFSETQ. V was shortened by 4 bases and J by 2 bases, with 21 bases between the two germline ends. The CDR3 length is 17 residues. CDR3 nucleotides: TGCGCCAGCAGCGTAAGGGTGAATAGCTTTGAAAACTATGGCTACACCTTC. Protein: CASSVRVNSFENYGYTF.

V and J are TRBV11-2 and TRBJ1-4, with a tentative D call TRBD1 (6 bases). The CDR3 runs to 17 residues. V lost 2 bases, J lost 5 bases, and 18 bases lay in between. Germline assignment: CDR1 SGHAT and CDR2 FQNNGV. In DNA, the CDR3 is TGTGCCAGCAGCTTAATCCGGGACATATGGGAAAATGAAAAACTGTTTTTT. Its protein is CASSLIRDIWENEKLFF.

The chain uses TRBV9 and TRBJ2-6; D gene unclear. The CDR3 sequence is 15 residues long. Germline CDR1 is SGDLS and CDR2 is YYNGEE. V lost 3 bases to trimming and J lost 0 bases, with 7 bases between them. In DNA form, the CDR3 reads TGTGCCAGCAGCGCGACACACTCTGGGGCCAACGTCCTGACTTTC. Its protein is CASSATHSGANVLTF. The full variable domain, rest sourced from reference TRBV9 and TRBJ2-6, is DSGVTQTPKHLITATGQRVTLRCSPRSGDLSVYWYQQSLDQGLQFLIQYYNGEERAKGNILERFSAQQFPDLHSELNLSSLELGDSALYFCASSATHSGANVLTFGAGSRLTVL.

This sequence joins TRBV28 and TRBJ1-5; D uncertain. The germline gives CDR1 MDHEN, CDR2 SYDVKM. Trimming shortened V by 5 bases and J by 2 bases, and 7 bases separated the two germline ends. The CDR3 is made up of 13 amino acids. CDR3 DNA: TGTGCCAGCAGTAAGAAACGCAATCAGCCCCAGCATTTT. This encodes CASSKKRNQPQHF.

V is TRBV6-1 and J is TRBJ2-5; maybe TRBD1 (6 bases). Between the trimmed V and J ends, which lost 6 bases and 2 bases, there was a span of 10 bases. Germline lookup yields CDR1 MNHNS and CDR2 SASEGT. The CDR3 totals 13 residues. CDR3 DNA: TGTGCCAGCAGGACAGGACAGCAAGAGACCCAGTACTTC. Encoded protein: CASRTGQQETQYF.

The rearrangement links TRBV7-2 to TRBJ2-3, with 11 bases fitting TRBD2. The germline CDR1 and CDR2 sequences are SGHTA and FQGNSA. The V segment lost 7 bases and the J segment 5 bases; nucleotides outside the gene matches: 8. CDR3 size: 15 residues. The CDR3 loop reads CASKYSGGALDTQYF. The CDR3 region has the DNA TGTGCCAGCAAGTATAGCGGGGGGGCCTTAGATACGCAGTATTTT. Together with reference TRBV7-2 and TRBJ2-3, the CDR3 gives the full variable domain: GAGVSQSPSNKVTEKGKDVELRCDPISGHTALYWYRQSLGQGLEFLIYFQGNSAPDKSGLPSDRFSAERTGGSVSTLTIQRTQQEDSAVYLCASKYSGGALDTQYFGPGTRLTVL.

This clone was detected a few times. The chain employs TRBV20-1 and TRBJ2-1, with D unresolved. This CDR3 comprises 10 residues. Trimming shortened V by 7 bases and J by 7 bases, and 8 bases separated the two germline ends. Germline CDR1 DFQATT, CDR2 SNEGSKA (reference sequence). CDR3 nucleotides: TGCAGTGTTGGGCGGAATGAGCAGTTCTTC. It encodes CSVGRNEQFF.

J is TRBJ1-5 and V is TRBV25-1, with 12 bases matching TRBD1. The V and J ends lost 4 bases and 6 bases, in that order; junction bases with no gene match: 7. The germline gives CDR1 MGHDK, CDR2 SYGVNS. There are 16 residues in the CDR3. CDR3 sequence reads: CASSASGTGGVQPQHF. In nucleotides, the CDR3 is TGTGCCAGCAGTGCCTCCGGGACAGGGGGCGTTCAGCCCCAGCATTTT.

There are a few counts of this clone. The CDR3 is CASSIRGIPNTGELFF. The CDR3 region has the DNA TGTGCCAGCAGCATCCGGGGAATCCCGAACACCGGGGAGCTGTTTTTT. This chain links TRBV7-8 with TRBJ2-2; tentative D call: TRBD2 (5 bases). Germline CDR1 reads SGHVS; CDR2 reads FQNEAQ. V was shortened by 5 bases and J by 0 bases, with 13 bases between the two germline ends. This CDR3 has 16 amino acids.

This sequence joins TRBV4-2 and TRBJ1-4, with TRBD1 matching 9 bases. The length of the CDR3 is 16 residues. V lost 3 bases to trimming and J lost 3 bases; unmatched junction nucleotides: 5. Germline assignment: CDR1 LGHNA and CDR2 YNFKEQ. CDR3: CASSHAGQGANEKLFF. The CDR3 region has the DNA TGTGCCAGCAGCCACGCGGGACAGGGTGCTAATGAAAAACTGTTTTTT.

This chain joins TRBV4-2 and TRBJ2-2, with D possibly matching TRBD1 (6 bases). The CDR3 runs 14 residues. Germline V gene lookup returns CDR1 LGHNA and CDR2 YNFKEQ. Trimming removed 0 bases from V and 7 bases from J, with 9 bases in between. The CDR3 loop is CASSQDYRVGELFF. DNA of the CDR3: TGTGCCAGCAGCCAAGATTACAGGGTCGGGGAGCTGTTTTTT.

The chain is built from TRBV19 and TRBJ2-1, with a possible D match to TRBD1 (5 bases). From germline, CDR1 is LNHDA and CDR2 SQIVND (reference sequence). The CDR3 is made up of 13 amino acids. V lost 1 base to trimming and J lost 6 bases, with 7 bases between them. CDR3 amino acids: CASSIAGINEQFF. As DNA, the CDR3 is TGTGCCAGTAGTATAGCAGGGATCAATGAGCAGTTCTTC.

The rearrangement joins TRBV6-6 to TRBJ1-2; unclear D gene. This CDR3 is built from 12 residues. Germline values: CDR1 MNHNY, CDR2 SVGAGI (reference sequence). Deletions cut 4 bases from V and 4 bases from J, with 7 bases between. CDR3 amino acids: CASSSTLYGYTF. Here the CDR3 DNA reads TGTGCCAGCAGTTCGACTCTCTATGGCTACACCTTC.

This clone was seen a few times. V usage is TRBV29-1 and J usage is TRBJ2-1; TRBD1 is a possible D gene (5 bases). CDR3 length: 12 residues. The V end lost 7 bases, the J end lost 4 bases, and 11 bases lay between the germline ends. From germline, CDR1 is SQVTM and CDR2 ANQGSEA. CDR3 in amino acids: CSGYRTYNEQFF. The CDR3 DNA is TGCAGCGGATACAGGACGTACAATGAGCAGTTCTTC.

The chain couples TRBV7-6 to TRBJ2-5; D possibly uses TRBD1 or TRBD2 (6 bases each). Germline V gene sequence: CDR1 SGHVS, CDR2 FNYEAQ. V was shortened by 5 bases and J by 4 bases, with 14 bases between the two germline ends. The CDR3 loop spans 14 amino acids. The CDR3 here is CASSQTGAGETQYF. In DNA form, the CDR3 reads TGTGCCAGCAGCCAAACGGGGGCCGGAGAGACCCAGTACTTC. Based on the CDR3 plus reference TRBV7-6 and TRBJ2-5, the full variable domain is GAGVSQSPRYKVTKRGQDVALRCDPISGHVSLYWYRQALGQGPEFLTYFNYEAQQDKSGLPNDRFSAERPEGSISTLTIQRTEQRDSAMYRCASSQTGAGETQYFGPGTRLLVL.